This T cell receptor (beta chain) is drawn from a study of shared clonotypes between healthy human individuals. The assay was immunoSEQ multiplex PCR, and TCRdb's table has in-frame clones only and misses some. The sample lists 700,000 to 950,000 clones, roughly 96% seen once, with about 0.22% in the top ten. Naive CD8 cells lacked CD45RO and underwent positive selection for CCR7, leaving out terminally differentiated effector memory CD45RA+ cells. V was pared by 2 bases and J by 6 bases, with 11 bases between. Per the germline V gene, CDR1 is SQVTM and CDR2 is ANQGSEA. The CDR3 is 13 residues long. This TCR was sampled from a young man in good health. The chain joins TRBV29-1 to TRBJ2-1; weak D call: TRBD2 (6 bases). Sequenced: naive CD8+ T cells sorted from blood. Here the CDR3 reads CSVERDSGNEQFF. In nucleotides, the CDR3 is TGCAGCGTTGAAAGGGACTCAGGCAATGAGCAGTTCTTC.